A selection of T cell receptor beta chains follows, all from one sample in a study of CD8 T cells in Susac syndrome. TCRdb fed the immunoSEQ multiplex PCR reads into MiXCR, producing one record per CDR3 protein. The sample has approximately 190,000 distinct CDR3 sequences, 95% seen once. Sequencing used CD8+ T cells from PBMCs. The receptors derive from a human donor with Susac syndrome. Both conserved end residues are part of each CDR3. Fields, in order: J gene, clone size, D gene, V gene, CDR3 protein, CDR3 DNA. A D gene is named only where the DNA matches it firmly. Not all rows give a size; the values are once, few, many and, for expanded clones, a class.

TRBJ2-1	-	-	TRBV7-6	CASSLPGTYAWNEQFF	TGTGCCAGCAGCTTGCCCGGGACGTACGCATGGAATGAGCAGTTCTTC
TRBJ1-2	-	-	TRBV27	CASSLVKGPYNYGYTF	TGTGCCAGCAGTTTAGTGAAAGGGCCCTATAACTATGGCTACACCTTC
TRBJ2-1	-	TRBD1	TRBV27	CASTPGQGSAEQFF	TGTGCCAGCACTCCGGGACAGGGGTCCGCTGAGCAGTTCTTC
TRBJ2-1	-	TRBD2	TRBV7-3	CASSPAAGGLYEQFF	TGTGCCAGCAGCCCCGCGGCGGGGGGGCTGTATGAGCAGTTCTTC
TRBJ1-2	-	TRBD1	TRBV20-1	CSAYDRGFYGYTF	TGCAGTGCTTATGACAGGGGGTTCTATGGCTACACCTTC
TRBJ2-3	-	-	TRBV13	CASSFSADTQYF	TGTGCCAGCAGCTTTAGCGCAGATACGCAGTATTTT
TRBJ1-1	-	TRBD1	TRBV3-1	CASSQSTSFRPSYRGTTEAFF	TGTGCCAGCAGCCAAAGTACTTCGTTTCGCCCTTCGTACAGGGGCACCACTGAAGCTTTCTTT
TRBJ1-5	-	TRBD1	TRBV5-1	CASSLRQGAVYSDQPQHF	TGCGCCAGCAGCTTACGACAGGGGGCGGTTTACAGCGATCAGCCCCAGCATTTT
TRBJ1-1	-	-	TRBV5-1	CASSLDRRGAFF	TGCGCCAGCAGCTTGGACAGGAGGGGAGCTTTCTTT
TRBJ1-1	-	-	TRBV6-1	CASREQETGLLANTEAFF	TGTGCCAGCAGGGAACAAGAAACAGGACTGCTGGCAAACACTGAAGCTTTCTTT
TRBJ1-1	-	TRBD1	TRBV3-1	CASSQERTGSAFF	TGTGCCAGCAGCCAAGAACGGACAGGATCAGCTTTCTTT
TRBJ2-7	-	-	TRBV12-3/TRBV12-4	CASSFGVNHEQYF	TGTGCCAGCAGTTTCGGGGTTAACCACGAGCAGTACTTC
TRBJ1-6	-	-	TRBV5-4	CASSLYEGLGSPLHF	TGTGCCAGCAGCTTGTATGAGGGTCTGGGTTCACCCCTCCACTTT
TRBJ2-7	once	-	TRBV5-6	CASSLWGSSYEQYF	TGTGCCAGCAGCTTGTGGGGCAGCTCCTACGAGCAGTACTTC
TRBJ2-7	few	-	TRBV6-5	CASSYSGEEQYF	TGTGCCAGCAGTTATTCCGGGGAAGAGCAGTACTTC
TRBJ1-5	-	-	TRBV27	CASSLRRNHQPQHF	TGTGCCAGCAGTTTAAGACGGAACCATCAGCCCCAGCATTTT
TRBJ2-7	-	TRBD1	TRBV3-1	CASSQDWVTGASNEQYF	TGTGCCAGCAGCCAAGATTGGGTGACAGGGGCAAGCAACGAGCAGTACTTC
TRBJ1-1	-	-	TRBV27	CASSSGQMPEAFF	TGTGCCAGCAGTTCTGGACAGATGCCTGAAGCTTTCTTT
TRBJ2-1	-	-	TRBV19	CASSMENSNEQFF	TGTGCCAGTAGTATGGAGAACAGCAATGAGCAGTTCTTC
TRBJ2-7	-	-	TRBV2	CASSEGWRGYEQYF	TGTGCCAGCAGTGAAGGGTGGCGGGGCTACGAGCAGTACTTC
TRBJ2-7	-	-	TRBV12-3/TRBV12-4	CASSRAGLLLSYEQYF	TGTGCCAGCAGTAGAGCAGGACTACTCCTCTCCTACGAGCAGTACTTC
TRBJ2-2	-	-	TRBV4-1	CASSQGGQANTGELFF	TGCGCCAGCAGCCAAGGAGGCCAAGCGAACACCGGGGAGCTGTTTTTT
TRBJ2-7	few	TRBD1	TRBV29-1	CSVEGQGLYEQYF	TGCAGCGTTGAGGGACAGGGTCTCTACGAGCAGTACTTC
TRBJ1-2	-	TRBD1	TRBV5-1	CASSVRTGDGYTF	TGCGCCAGCAGCGTACGGACAGGGGATGGCTACACCTTC
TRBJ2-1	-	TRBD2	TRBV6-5	CASSLGLAVNNEQFF	TGTGCCAGCAGCTTGGGACTAGCGGTTAACAATGAGCAGTTCTTC
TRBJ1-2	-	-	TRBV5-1	CASSPVGGPVEGYTF	TGCGCCAGCAGCCCCGTGGGGGGGCCCGTGGAAGGCTACACCTTC
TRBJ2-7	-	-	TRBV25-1	CASSATNPPTGEQYF	TGTGCCAGCAGTGCGACGAATCCCCCGACAGGCGAGCAGTACTTC
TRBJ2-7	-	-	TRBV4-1	CASSQGPDRFIPEQYF	TGCGCCAGCAGCCAAGGTCCTGACAGGTTCATTCCCGAGCAGTACTTC
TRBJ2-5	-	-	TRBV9	CASSDAGGQYF	TGTGCCAGCAGCGACGCCGGCGGCCAGTACTTC
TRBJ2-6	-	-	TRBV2	CASSLRGANVLTF	TGTGCCAGCAGTCTCAGGGGGGCCAACGTCCTGACTTTC
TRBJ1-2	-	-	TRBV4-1	CASSQGGRGYTF	TGCGCCAGCAGCCAAGGCGGTCGTGGCTACACCTTC
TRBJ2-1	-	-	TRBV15	CATSILAGTENEQFF	TGTGCCACCAGCATCCTCGCGGGGACAGAGAATGAGCAGTTCTTC
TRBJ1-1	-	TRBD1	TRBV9	CASSQRTGLNTEAFF	TGTGCCAGCAGCCAGCGGACAGGTCTGAACACTGAAGCTTTCTTT
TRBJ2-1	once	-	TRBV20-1	CSARVGRAEFF	TGCAGTGCTAGAGTCGGGCGGGCGGAGTTCTTC
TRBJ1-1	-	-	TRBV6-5	CASSYSESPEAFF	TGTGCCAGCAGTTACTCAGAGTCACCGGAAGCTTTCTTT